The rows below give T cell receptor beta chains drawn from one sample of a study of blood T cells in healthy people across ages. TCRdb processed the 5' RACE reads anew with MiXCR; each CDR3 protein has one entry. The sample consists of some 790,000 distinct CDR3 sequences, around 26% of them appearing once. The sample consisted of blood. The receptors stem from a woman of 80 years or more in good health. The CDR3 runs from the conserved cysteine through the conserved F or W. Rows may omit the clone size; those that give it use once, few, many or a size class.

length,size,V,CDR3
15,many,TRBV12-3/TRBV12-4,CASSLGQATNYGYTF
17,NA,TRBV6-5,CASSYSLAGGTTDTQYF
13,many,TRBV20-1,CSAPGLNADTQYF
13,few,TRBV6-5,CASSYGDAGELFF
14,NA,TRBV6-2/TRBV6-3,CASQLPGRISPLHF
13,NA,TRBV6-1,CASSRDPRNEQFF
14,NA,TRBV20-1,CSAIKDRANYGYTF
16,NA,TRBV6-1,CASSETIGGGNSPLHF
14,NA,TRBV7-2,CASSLAAGRNEQFF
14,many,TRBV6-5,CASRRTGFDTEAFF
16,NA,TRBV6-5,CASSYPDRVITGELFF
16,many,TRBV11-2,CASSLDSGGPGKTQYF
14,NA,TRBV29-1,CSVVTGKLDYGYTF
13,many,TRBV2,CASTRRPFYEQFF
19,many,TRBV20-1,CSAKPPAGTGGAWVNIQYF
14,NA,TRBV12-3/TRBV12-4,CASSFATGCDEQYF
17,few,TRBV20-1,CSATGTGILGFGPGAFF
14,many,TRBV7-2,CASSLTGKSYEQYF
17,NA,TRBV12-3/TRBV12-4,CASSPRLAGSSTDAQYF
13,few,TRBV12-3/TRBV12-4,CASSTHGPDTQYF
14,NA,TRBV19,CASSRSTTNEKLFF